This TCR beta chain comes out of a study of T cells in Graves' hyperthyroidism and ophthalmopathy. Background on the study: Once the initial diagnosis was made, peripheral blood was obtained before any treatment.

From RNA transcripts, TCR beta CDR3 regions were amplified. In the first-round RT-PCR of the TCR CDR3, the HTBI primer set was used. Using its own MiXCR run on the multiplex PCR reads, TCRdb lists one record per CDR3 protein. The repertoire holds some 490,000 distinct CDR3 sequences, 20% to 25% seen once, with about 53% in the top ten. The CDR3 consists of 11 residues. V shed 6 bases and J shed 10 bases, with 12 bases lying between them. The rearrangement links TRBV12-3 or TRBV12-4 to TRBJ1-2; D is ambiguous. Sequenced material: blood. The sequence was collected from an older woman with Graves' ophthalmopathy. The CDR3 DNA follows: TGTGCCAGCAGCCCCGGGTTGGACTACACCTTC. Translated: CASSPGLDYTF.